The rows below give T cell receptor beta chains drawn from one sample of a study of cytomegalovirus exposure and HLA in healthy donors. Method: immunoSEQ multiplex PCR; TCRdb's copy keeps in-frame clones and lacks some. The sample holds about 58,000 clones. What was sequenced was PBMCs. These receptors were taken from a male donor in good health and CMV-seronegative. The CDR3 runs from the conserved cysteine through the conserved F or W. The D gene is left open where the match is weak.

DNA | CDR3 | V | D | J
TGTGCCAGCAGCTTCGGGCCGCGGGAGGGGCTGGGGAATGAAGCTTTCTTT | CASSFGPREGLGNEAFF | TRBV7-8 | . | TRBJ1-1
TGTGCCAGCAGCCCGGGGACAGGGCTCAGTCAAGAGACCCAGTACTTC | CASSPGTGLSQETQYF | TRBV7-9 | TRBD1 | TRBJ2-5
TGTGCCAGCAGAGCCGCCAGGGGGATCTACGAGCAGTACTTC | CASRAARGIYEQYF | TRBV6-5 | TRBD1 | TRBJ2-7
TGTGCCAGCAGCTTACCGCGCCCGGGGGGGCTTCACCAAGAGACCCAGTACTTC | CASSLPRPGGLHQETQYF | TRBV7-6 | TRBD2 | TRBJ2-5
TGTGCCAGCAGCGTCCCAGGGGGGAGCTCCTACGAGCAGTACTTC | CASSVPGGSSYEQYF | TRBV5-6 | . | TRBJ2-7
TGTGCCAGCAGTTTAGGGACAGGGGGTTTTCAGCCCCAGCATTTT | CASSLGTGGFQPQHF | TRBV28 | TRBD1 | TRBJ1-5
TGTGCCAGCAGCTTGGGGGAGGCCTATGGCTACACCTTC | CASSLGEAYGYTF | TRBV7-6 | . | TRBJ1-2
TGTGCCAGTAGTAGGGGAGAGAGAGAGACCCAGTACTTC | CASSRGERETQYF | TRBV19 | . | TRBJ2-5
TGTGCCAGCAGTTTTCAATTGAGTATCCAGACCCAGTACTTC | CASSFQLSIQTQYF | TRBV28 | . | TRBJ2-5
TGTGCCAGCAGTGAACAGGGTTATGGCTACACCTTC | CASSEQGYGYTF | TRBV2 | . | TRBJ1-2
TGTGCCAGCAGCACAGGGCGAAGAAACACCATATATTTT | CASSTGRRNTIYF | TRBV14 | . | TRBJ1-3